The present TCR beta chain was sequenced within a study of molecular identifiers for immune sequencing clone quantification. Study-level results: Reports indicate spiked Jurkat TCR RNA from one cell could be found among about a million naive cells.

Naive CD8 library inputs spanned roughly 17,000 to 1,100,000 sorted cells and 10%, 30% or 50% RNA. Sorting captured naive CD8 T cells as CD8+CD4-CCR7+CD45RA+. TCRdb recomputed calls from the PCR reads with MiXCR, one row per CDR3 protein. The sample comprises a few hundred thousand distinct CDR3 sequences, 20% to 25% of which are singletons, and about 0.78% rests with the top ten. Worth noting for this clonotype: Its antigen remains unknown.

The CDR3 has 16 amino acids. V was trimmed by 3 bases and J by 2 bases, leaving 18 bases between them. Germline V gives CDR1 DFQATT, CDR2 SNEGSKA (reference sequence). This chain uses TRBV20-1 with TRBJ2-3, with a weak D call TRBD2 (6 bases). This clonotype was obtained from a human donor in good health. Some libraries in this study had Jurkat cell RNA spiked in. The sample taken for sequencing was naive CD8+ T cells from blood, with Jurkat cell RNA spiked in. Noted subset: FACS-sorted CD8+CD4-CCR7+CD45RA+ naive T cells. The chain's CDR3 is CSAREPRRGTTDTQYF. The CDR3 DNA sequence: TGCAGTGCTAGGGAACCTAGGAGGGGAACCACAGATACGCAGTATTTT.